The rows below give T cell receptor beta chains drawn from one sample of a study of cytotoxic CD8 clonotypes in ibrutinib-treated CLL. The protocol was immunoSEQ multiplex PCR, while the TCRdb copy is restricted to in-frame clones and leaves out a portion. The sample shows roughly 250,000 clones, about three quarters of them seen only once. Source: PBMCs, taken after 24 months of ibrutinib treatment. The source is a human donor with chronic lymphocytic leukemia. CDR3s leave out the opening cysteine and the closing phenylalanine or tryptophan.

ASTRGLASDTQY | TRBJ2-3 | TRBV6-5
AWRGTSLDTQY | TRBJ2-3 | TRBV30
ASSTPGLAESRGQY | TRBJ2-7 | TRBV7-8
ASKALAVVEQY | TRBJ2-7 | TRBV6-5
ASSQFPVFIESQHNEQF | TRBJ2-1 | TRBV27
ASSYSTRPDTGELF | TRBJ2-2 | TRBV6-5
ASSQEAGGQKNTEAF | TRBJ1-1 | TRBV4-2
ASSTNNEQF | TRBJ2-1 | TRBV7-2
ATRTPEETQY | TRBJ2-5 | TRBV10-3
ASSLGRVNGYT | TRBJ1-2 | TRBV28
ASSLGRGANEKLF | TRBJ1-4 | TRBV11-2
ASRNPGQGNTDTQY | TRBJ2-3 | TRBV7-3
ASSYGASANYGYT | TRBJ1-2 | TRBV6-6
ASSLEWTANYGYT | TRBJ1-2 | TRBV7-3
ASSSIARDEQF | TRBJ2-1 | TRBV7-3
ASLTSRAGEQY | TRBJ2-7 | TRBV28
ASRRFGTGELF | TRBJ2-2 | TRBV9
ASSHPSAGTPAAQY | TRBJ2-3 | TRBV4-2
ASRLAGDHEQF | TRBJ2-1 | TRBV28
ASSGYRDTNTIY | TRBJ1-3 | TRBV9
ASSLNGYSYNEQF | TRBJ2-1 | TRBV5-5
ATSSRSGGAWTQY | TRBJ2-5 | TRBV15
ASSERGGPNEKLF | TRBJ1-4 | TRBV6-1
ASSFRTGNYGYT | TRBJ1-2 | TRBV6-5
ASSHLVRREDPTGELF | TRBJ2-2 | TRBV4-1
ASSRESSGRRGEQY | TRBJ2-7 | TRBV5-1
ASSRGKETQY | TRBJ2-5 | TRBV28
ASSPQLGKDTGELF | TRBJ2-2 | TRBV5-1
ATSAGVGSNTGELF | TRBJ2-2 | TRBV6-4
ASSQQLAGGKETQY | TRBJ2-5 | TRBV4-3
ASSLGLNNYGYT | TRBJ1-2 | TRBV5-8
SVVGQGETEAF | TRBJ1-1 | TRBV29-1
SVSTGGANYGYT | TRBJ1-2 | TRBV29-1
ASRKNCSANQPQH | TRBJ1-5 | TRBV14
ASSEQRETRNEQF | TRBJ2-1 | TRBV6-4
ASSPQEARGQPQH | TRBJ1-5 | TRBV18
ASSQDVQAWTEAF | TRBJ1-1 | TRBV4-3
ASTLMPYEQY | TRBJ2-7 | TRBV5-6
ASSEVLGSGNTIY | TRBJ1-3 | TRBV2
ASSLTSGSYEQY | TRBJ2-7 | TRBV5-1
ASSWTGVGEQY | TRBJ2-7 | TRBV19
ASSYATGADYEQY | TRBJ2-7 | TRBV6-5
ASIKSGSVDEQY | TRBJ2-7 | TRBV28
ASSLAGNYEQY | TRBJ2-7 | TRBV27
ASSSASAGYYEQY | TRBJ2-7 | TRBV6-5
ASSLSHLSPASYEQY | TRBJ2-7 | TRBV28